Each of the 25 T cell receptor beta chains below was sequenced from the same sample in a study of shared clonotypes between healthy human individuals. Clones were sequenced by immunoSEQ multiplex PCR, and TCRdb holds only the in-frame ones, with some missing. The repertoire holds 700,000 to 950,000 clones, with approximately 96% as singletons. Positively selected for CCR7, the CD45RO-negative cells used as naive CD8 cells excluded terminally differentiated effector memory CD45RA+ cells. The sequencing input was naive CD8+ T cells sorted from blood. Receptors were obtained from a young man in good health.

Concerning this clone: Different DNA sequences within this sample yield the same CDR3. This chain joins TRBV27 and TRBJ2-3; possibly TRBD2 for D (5 bases). The CDR3 runs to 15 residues. CDR1 is MNHEY, CDR2 SMNVEV, per germline (reference sequence). V lost 5 bases and J 3 bases, leaving 15 bases between the germline ends. In nucleotides, the CDR3 is TGTGCCAGCAGTCCGCTACAAGAGGGAACAGATACGCAGTATTTT. The encoded protein is CASSPLQEGTDTQYF.

The V and J genes are TRBV30 and TRBJ1-1; no reliable D call. From germline, CDR1 is GTSNPN and CDR2 SVGIG (reference sequence). CDR3 size: 13 residues. The germline V and J ends were trimmed by 0 bases and 7 bases, with 12 bases remaining between them. As DNA, the CDR3 is TGTGCCTGGAGTGTGGCAGGCGCAGGTGAAGCTTTCTTT. Amino acid sequence: CAWSVAGAGEAFF.

In regard to this clone: The sample carries other DNA sequences with the same CDR3. V gene TRBV9 combines with J gene TRBJ2-1; D is unclear. V shed 0 bases and J shed 3 bases, with 4 bases lying between them. Per the germline V gene, CDR1 is SGDLS and CDR2 is YYNGEE. This CDR3 spans 13 amino acids. The CDR3 sequence is CASSVEGYNEQFF. The CDR3 DNA sequence: TGTGCCAGCAGCGTAGAGGGCTACAATGAGCAGTTCTTC.

V gene TRBV7-8 combines with J gene TRBJ2-1; 13 nucleotides agree with TRBD2. The germline V gene encodes CDR1 SGHVS and CDR2 FQNEAQ. The CDR3 is 17 amino acids. With 3 bases clipped from V and 4 bases from J, the junction kept 6 bases outside the gene matches. The CDR3 sequence: CASSFLGTSGNYNEQFF. In DNA form, the CDR3 reads TGTGCCAGCAGCTTTCTCGGGACTAGCGGGAATTACAATGAGCAGTTCTTC. Full variable domain (missing parts from reference TRBV7-8 and TRBJ2-1): GAGVSQSPRYKVAKRGQDVALRCDPISGHVSLFWYQQALGQGPEFLTYFQNEAQLDKSGLPSDRFFAERPEGSVSTLKIQRTQQEDSAVYLCASSFLGTSGNYNEQFFGPGTRLTVL.

The genes are TRBV27 and TRBJ2-7; perhaps D is TRBD1 or TRBD2 (8 bases each). V was clipped by 6 bases and J by 9 bases, with 24 bases between them. CDR3 length: 15 amino acids. From germline, CDR1 is MNHEY and CDR2 SMNVEV (reference sequence). CDR3 DNA sequence: TGTGCCAGCAGCCTTGCGGGGGGACAGGCTCAAGGGCAGTACTTC. It yields the protein CASSLAGGQAQGQYF.

The V and J genes are TRBV2 and TRBJ2-5, with D unclear. The CDR3 loop spans 15 amino acids. In germline, CDR1 is SNHLY, CDR2 FYNNEI. V was pared by 7 bases and J by 1 base, with 16 bases between. The CDR3 spells CASILSREVQETQYF. The CDR3, as DNA: TGTGCCAGCATCCTCTCAAGGGAAGTCCAAGAGACCCAGTACTTC.

CDR3 nucleotide sequence: TGTGCCAGCAGGAAGTTGGGCAATCAGCCCCAGCATTTT. Protein product: CASRKLGNQPQHF. The chain combines TRBV27 with TRBJ1-5; D call uncertain. In germline, CDR1 is MNHEY, CDR2 SMNVEV (reference sequence). The CDR3 has 13 residues. V lost 6 bases and J lost 2, with 8 bases in between.

V usage is TRBV27 and J usage is TRBJ2-7, with D perhaps matching TRBD1 or TRBD2 (6 bases each). CDR1 is MNHEY, CDR2 SMNVEV, per germline (reference sequence). Trimming removed 6 bases from V and 3 bases from J, with 21 bases in between. The CDR3 is 16 residues long. The CDR3 coding sequence is TGTGCCAGCAGGTCCCTGTCGGGTGGGGGGCTCTACGAGCAGTACTTC. This translates into CASRSLSGGGLYEQYF.

Turning to this clone: The sample holds other DNA sequences that translate to the same CDR3. The chain links TRBV11-2 to TRBJ2-1; TRBD1 agrees at 8 bases. V trimming: 1 base; J trimming: 3 bases; junction bases outside the gene matches: 2. Germline V CDR1 and CDR2: SGHAT, FQNNGV. The CDR3 runs to 15 residues. The CDR3 nucleotides read TGTGCCAGCAGCTTAGGGACAGGGCGCTACAATGAGCAGTTCTTC. It specifies CASSLGTGRYNEQFF.

The chain has TRBV13 and TRBJ1-1; 7 bases match TRBD1. The CDR3 totals 17 residues. The V gene's germline CDR1 is PRHDT and CDR2 FYEKMQ (reference sequence). V shed 0 bases and J 8 bases; nucleotides not matched to a gene: 15. The DNA of the CDR3 is TGTGCCAGCAGCTTAGGAGGAGGGGGCGATTCTTTAGTCGAAGCTTTCTTT. It codes for CASSLGGGGDSLVEAFF.

The chain combines TRBV4-1 with TRBJ2-1; D ambiguous. Trimming took 0 bases from V and 5 from J, leaving 8 bases between them. The V gene's germline CDR1 is MGHRA and CDR2 YSYEKL. The CDR3 consists of 14 residues. CDR3 sequence (DNA): TGCGCCAGCAGCCAAGATCTGGTCAACAATGAGCAGTTCTTC. Translating it yields CASSQDLVNNEQFF.

The chain uses TRBV7-9 and TRBJ2-5, with 7 bases identical to TRBD2. In germline, CDR1 is SEHNR, CDR2 FQNEAQ (reference sequence). With 5 bases clipped from V and 4 bases from J, the junction kept 10 bases outside the gene matches. This CDR3 region has 15 residues. The CDR3 loop is CASSPKSPGGETQYF. CDR3 nucleotide sequence: TGTGCCAGCAGCCCGAAATCGCCGGGGGGAGAGACCCAGTACTTC.

This rearrangement joins TRBV11-3 to TRBJ2-2; D could derive from TRBD1 or TRBD2 (5 bases each). The V end was cut by 5 bases, the J end by 1 base, with 14 bases between. This CDR3 is built from 16 residues. Per the germline V gene, CDR1 is SGHNT and CDR2 is YENEEA. CDR3 residues: CASSPRDQENTGELFF. The CDR3, as DNA: TGTGCCAGCAGCCCCCGGGACCAGGAGAACACCGGGGAGCTGTTTTTT.

The rearrangement uses TRBV9 and TRBJ2-3; D is perhaps TRBD2 (5 bases). This CDR3 comprises 14 residues. Germline CDR1 and CDR2: SGDLS and YYNGEE. V was pared by 1 base and J by 5 bases, with 11 bases between. The CDR3 here is CASSVRRAGDTQYF. The CDR3 nucleotides are TGTGCCAGCAGCGTAAGGCGGGCGGGAGATACGCAGTATTTT.

The V call is TRBV5-6, the J call TRBJ2-7, with D possibly being TRBD1 (6 bases). This CDR3 contains 15 residues. Per the germline V gene, CDR1 is SGHDT and CDR2 is YYEEEE. Deletions cut 0 bases from V and 4 bases from J, with 14 bases between. This CDR3 reads CASSLDGRGAYEQYF. The CDR3 DNA sequence: TGTGCCAGCAGCTTGGACGGCAGGGGAGCGTACGAGCAGTACTTC. Complete variable domain (other parts from reference TRBV5-6 and TRBJ2-7): DAGVTQSPTHLIKTRGQQVTLRCSPKSGHDTVSWYQQALGQGPQFIFQYYEEEERQRGNFPDRFSGHQFPNYSSELNVNALLLGDSALYLCASSLDGRGAYEQYFGPGTRLTVT.

This sequence joins TRBV6-4 and TRBJ2-3, with D tentatively TRBD1 (8 bases). The germline V and J ends were trimmed by 0 bases and 2 bases, with 21 bases remaining between them. The germline CDR1 and CDR2 sequences are MRHNA and SNTAGT. The CDR3 is 19 residues long. Written as DNA, the CDR3 is TGTGCCAGCAGTGACTCCAGGCGGGAGCCGACAGGGGTCACAGATACGCAGTATTTT. Its protein is CASSDSRREPTGVTDTQYF.

This clone came up once. The chain couples TRBV6-1 to TRBJ2-1; 7 positions match TRBD2. The junction had 6 bases not matched to a gene; V was cut back by 1 base and J by 0 bases. The CDR3 runs 17 residues. Germline V gene lookup returns CDR1 MNHNS and CDR2 SASEGT. The CDR3 protein is CASSEGDGRNSYNEQFF. CDR3 sequence (DNA): TGTGCCAGCAGTGAAGGTGACGGGAGGAACTCCTACAATGAGCAGTTCTTC.

V usage is TRBV7-2 and J usage is TRBJ2-5; 9 bases match TRBD2. This CDR3 spans 15 amino acids. The V gene end was trimmed by 5 bases and the J gene end by 2 bases; junction bases not matched to a gene: 6. Germline CDR1 reads SGHTA; CDR2 reads FQGNSA. CDR3 bases: TGTGCCAGCAGCGCCAGACTAGCGGAACAAGAGACCCAGTACTTC. Protein: CASSARLAEQETQYF. The complete variable domain, with remaining parts taken from reference TRBV7-2 and TRBJ2-5, reads GAGVSQSPSNKVTEKGKDVELRCDPISGHTALYWYRQSLGQGLEFLIYFQGNSAPDKSGLPSDRFSAERTGGSVSTLTIQRTQQEDSAVYLCASSARLAEQETQYFGPGTRLLVL.

A word on this clone: This sample includes further DNA sequences coding for the same CDR3. The genes are TRBV11-1 and TRBJ2-1, with 10 bases matching TRBD2. Germline trimming cut 0 bases from V and 4 bases from J; bases unmatched to any gene: 0. Germline CDR1 reads SGHAT; CDR2 reads FQDESV (reference sequence). This CDR3 comprises 15 residues. As DNA, the CDR3 is TGTGCCAGCAGCTTAGCAGCGGGGGGGTACAATGAGCAGTTCTTC. It translates to CASSLAAGGYNEQFF. Full variable domain (remainder filled in from reference TRBV11-1 and TRBJ2-1): EAEVAQSPRYKITEKSQAVAFWCDPISGHATLYWYRQILGQGPELLVQFQDESVVDDSQLPKDRFSAERLKGVDSTLKIQPAELGDSAMYLCASSLAAGGYNEQFFGPGTRLTVL.

Comment on this clone: Other DNA sequences in the sample encode the same CDR3. V is TRBV6-5 and J is TRBJ2-7, with 8 nucleotides matching TRBD1. Germline values: CDR1 MNHEY, CDR2 SVGAGI. J was trimmed by 2 bases and V by 2 bases; bases with no gene match: 5. CDR3 length: 15 amino acids. In DNA, the CDR3 is TGTGCCAGCAGTTACACCCGGGACAGGCCCTACGAGCAGTACTTC. Translated: CASSYTRDRPYEQYF.

This chain links TRBV27 with TRBJ2-7; 9 bases map to TRBD1. Germline V gene data show CDR1 as MNHEY and CDR2 as SMNVEV (reference sequence). This CDR3 spans 15 amino acids. Trimming removed 5 bases from V and 6 bases from J; junction bases left unmatched: 11. The CDR3 DNA sequence: TGTGCCAGCAGTCCGGGACAGGGTATAGGACCCGAGCAGTACTTC. Translation gives CASSPGQGIGPEQYF.

This clone was picked up one time. The chain carries TRBV19 and TRBJ2-1, with TRBD2 matching over 8 bases. V lost 6 bases, J lost 4 bases, and 8 bases stayed unmatched. The CDR3 length is 15 residues. Germline V CDR1 and CDR2: LNHDA, SQIVND (reference sequence). The CDR3 spells CASRPLAGGYNEQFF. The CDR3 DNA reads TGTGCCAGTAGGCCTCTAGCGGGCGGATACAATGAGCAGTTCTTC.

The J gene is TRBJ2-7, the V gene TRBV6-1; D unresolved. Germline CDR1 is MNHNS and CDR2 is SASEGT. This CDR3 spans 15 amino acids. Trimming left V 1 base short and J 3 bases short, with 13 bases between. Here the CDR3 reads CASSEGFGTVYEQYF. As DNA, the CDR3 is TGTGCCAGCAGTGAAGGGTTTGGTACTGTCTACGAGCAGTACTTC.

The J gene is TRBJ2-1, the V gene TRBV7-8; D is undetermined. Trimming left V 5 bases short and J 5 bases short, with 19 bases between. The CDR3 runs to 16 residues. Per germline, CDR1 SGHVS and CDR2 FQNEAQ. The chain's CDR3 is CASSPFDTPSNNEQFF. CDR3 sequence (DNA): TGTGCCAGCAGCCCTTTCGACACGCCGAGTAACAATGAGCAGTTCTTC. Supplemented by reference TRBV7-8 and TRBJ2-1, the full variable domain reads GAGVSQSPRYKVAKRGQDVALRCDPISGHVSLFWYQQALGQGPEFLTYFQNEAQLDKSGLPSDRFFAERPEGSVSTLKIQRTQQEDSAVYLCASSPFDTPSNNEQFFGPGTRLTVL.

As to this clone: The same CDR3 is also encoded by other DNA sequences in this sample. The chain has TRBV7-9 and TRBJ2-1, with 10 bases aligning to TRBD2. This CDR3 region has 14 residues. V trimming: 5 bases; J trimming: 3 bases; junction bases outside the gene matches: 1. From germline, CDR1 is SEHNR and CDR2 FQNEAQ (reference sequence). The CDR3 DNA reads TGTGCCAGCAGCCGGACTAGCGGCTACAATGAGCAGTTCTTC. Translation: CASSRTSGYNEQFF.